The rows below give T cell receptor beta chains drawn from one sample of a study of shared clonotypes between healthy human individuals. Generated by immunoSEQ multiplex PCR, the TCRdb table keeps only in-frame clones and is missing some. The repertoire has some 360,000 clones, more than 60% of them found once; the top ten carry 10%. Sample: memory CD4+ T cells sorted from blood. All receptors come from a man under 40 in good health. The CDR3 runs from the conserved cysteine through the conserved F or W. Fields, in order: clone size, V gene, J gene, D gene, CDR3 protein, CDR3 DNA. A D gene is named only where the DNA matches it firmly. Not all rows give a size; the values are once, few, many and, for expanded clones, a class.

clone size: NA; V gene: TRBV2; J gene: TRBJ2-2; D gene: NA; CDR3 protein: CASSEALIGELFF; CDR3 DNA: TGTGCCAGCAGTGAAGCCCTAATCGGGGAGCTGTTTTTT
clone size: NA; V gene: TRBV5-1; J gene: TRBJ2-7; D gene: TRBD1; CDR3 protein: CASSLTGDNWMEQYF; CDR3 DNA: TGCGCCAGCAGCTTGACAGGGGATAATTGGATGGAGCAGTACTTC
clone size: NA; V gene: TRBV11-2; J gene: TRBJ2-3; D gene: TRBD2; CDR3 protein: CASRLGLAGGRTDTQYF; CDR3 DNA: TGTGCCAGCAGGCTAGGACTAGCGGGAGGGAGAACAGATACGCAGTATTTT
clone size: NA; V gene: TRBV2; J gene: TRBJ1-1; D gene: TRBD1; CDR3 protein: CASVTEQGTEAFF; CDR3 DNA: TGTGCCAGCGTAACGGAACAGGGGACTGAAGCTTTCTTT
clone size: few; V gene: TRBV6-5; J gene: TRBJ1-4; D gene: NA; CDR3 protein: CATRISPAKEKLFF; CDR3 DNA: TGTGCCACCAGGATAAGCCCCGCAAAGGAAAAACTGTTTTTT
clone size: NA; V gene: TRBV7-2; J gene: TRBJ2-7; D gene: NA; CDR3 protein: CASSYAEVTQSYEQYF; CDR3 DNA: TGTGCCAGCAGCTACGCCGAAGTTACCCAGTCCTACGAGCAGTACTTC
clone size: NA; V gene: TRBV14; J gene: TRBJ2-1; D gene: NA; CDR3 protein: CASSQGSREQFF; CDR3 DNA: TGTGCCAGCAGCCAAGGGAGTCGTGAGCAGTTCTTC
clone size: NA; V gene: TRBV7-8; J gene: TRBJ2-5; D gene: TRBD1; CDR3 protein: CASSFAGTGGGETQYF; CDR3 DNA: TGTGCCAGCAGCTTTGCCGGGACAGGGGGCGGTGAGACCCAGTACTTC
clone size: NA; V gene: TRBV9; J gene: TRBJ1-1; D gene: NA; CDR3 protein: CASSVVSENTEAFF; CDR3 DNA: TGTGCCAGCAGCGTAGTATCAGAGAACACTGAAGCTTTCTTT
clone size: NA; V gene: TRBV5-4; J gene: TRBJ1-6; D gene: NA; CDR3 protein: CASSGPRRQEWYSPLHF; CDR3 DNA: TGTGCCAGCAGCGGACCACGCCGACAGGAATGGTATTCACCCCTCCACTTT